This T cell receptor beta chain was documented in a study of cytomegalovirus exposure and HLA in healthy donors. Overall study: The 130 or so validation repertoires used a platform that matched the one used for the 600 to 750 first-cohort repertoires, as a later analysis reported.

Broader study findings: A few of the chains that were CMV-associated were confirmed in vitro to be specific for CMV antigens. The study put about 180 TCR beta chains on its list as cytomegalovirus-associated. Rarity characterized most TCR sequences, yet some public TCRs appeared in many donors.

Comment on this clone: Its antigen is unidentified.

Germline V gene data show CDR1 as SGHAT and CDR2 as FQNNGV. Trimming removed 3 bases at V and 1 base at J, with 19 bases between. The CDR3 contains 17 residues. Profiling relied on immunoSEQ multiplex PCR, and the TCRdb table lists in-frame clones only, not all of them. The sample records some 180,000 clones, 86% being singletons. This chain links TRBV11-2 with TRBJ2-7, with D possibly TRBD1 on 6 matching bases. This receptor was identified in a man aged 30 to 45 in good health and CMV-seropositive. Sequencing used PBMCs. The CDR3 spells CASSLPGAALASYEQYF. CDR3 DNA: TGTGCCAGCAGCTTGCCAGGGGCCGCACTGGCTTCCTACGAGCAGTACTTC.